Sequencing of this T cell receptor (beta chain) was carried out in a study of PD-1 blockade in classical Hodgkin lymphoma. The CDR3 contains 15 residues. Germline lookup yields CDR1 SNHLY and CDR2 FYNNEI. Trimming left V 2 bases short and J 0 bases short, with 7 bases between. Clones were read by immunoSEQ multiplex PCR, and TCRdb kept only the in-frame ones, dropping some. The repertoire holds about 30,000 clones, with about 86% as singletons. Regarding time point: cycle 4 day 1 (C4D1), after five to seven weeks of nivolumab. Exposure to brentuximab vedotin varied, and each patient had relapsed following autologous stem cell transplantation. Researchers report purifying CD4+ T cells from thawed PBMCs by magnetic negative selection. Notes on the study in general: Nivolumab initiation under 1 year post-ASCT meant exclusion. Repertoire difference causes, possibly disease activity or prior therapy, remain undefined.

Of note for this clone: Its cognate antigen is unknown.

The V gene is TRBV2, the J gene TRBJ1-4; D is possibly TRBD1 (5 bases). The sample was CD4+ T cells from blood, taken before the fourth cycle of nivolumab. The sequence was collected from a human donor with classical Hodgkin lymphoma. CDR3 residues: CASSERGTTNEKLFF. The CDR3 coding sequence is TGTGCCAGCAGTGAAAGGGGCACAACTAATGAAAAACTGTTTTTT.